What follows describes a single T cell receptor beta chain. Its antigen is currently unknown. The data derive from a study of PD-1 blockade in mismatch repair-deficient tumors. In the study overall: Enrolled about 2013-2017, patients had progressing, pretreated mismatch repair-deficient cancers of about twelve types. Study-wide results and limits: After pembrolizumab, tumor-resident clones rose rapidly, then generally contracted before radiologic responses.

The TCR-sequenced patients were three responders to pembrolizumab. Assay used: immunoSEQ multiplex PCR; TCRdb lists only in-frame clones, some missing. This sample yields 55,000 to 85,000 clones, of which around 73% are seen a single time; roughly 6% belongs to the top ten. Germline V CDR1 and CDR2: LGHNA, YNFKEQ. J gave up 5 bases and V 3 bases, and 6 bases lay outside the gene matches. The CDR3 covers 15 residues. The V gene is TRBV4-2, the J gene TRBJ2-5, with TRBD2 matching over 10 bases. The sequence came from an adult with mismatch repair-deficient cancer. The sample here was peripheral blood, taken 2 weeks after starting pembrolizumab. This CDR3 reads CASSQTSGLTETQYF. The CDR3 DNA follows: TGTGCCAGCAGCCAGACTAGCGGGCTGACGGAGACCCAGTACTTC.